Listed below are T cell receptor beta chains from one sample, sequenced in a study of shared clonotypes between healthy human individuals. TCRdb keeps only in-frame clones here, not all; method: immunoSEQ multiplex PCR. The profile shows about 680,000 clones, roughly nine tenths of them singletons. The sequenced sample was naive CD8+ T cells sorted from blood. These receptor sequences come from a man aged 30-40 years in good health. Each CDR3 is given with its conserved first and last residue. The order of the fields is V gene, D gene, J gene, clone size, CDR3 protein, CDR3 DNA. A D gene is named only where the DNA matches it firmly. Expanded clones are given a class, and other clones once, few, many or no size at all.

TRBV9	NA	TRBJ2-5	NA	CASSATDLWVETQYF	TGTGCCAGCAGCGCGACCGATCTTTGGGTAGAGACCCAGTACTTC
TRBV14	NA	TRBJ1-5	NA	CASSRLNQPQHF	TGTGCCAGCAGCCGCCTCAATCAGCCCCAGCATTTT
TRBV4-1	NA	TRBJ2-5	NA	CASSQDGGPETQYF	TGCGCCAGCAGCCAAGATGGGGGGCCGGAGACCCAGTACTTC
TRBV21-1	NA	TRBJ2-2	NA	CASSKACRDTSTGELFF	TGTGCCAGCAGCAAAGCTTGTCGGGACACCAGCACCGGGGAGCTGTTTTTT
TRBV6-6	TRBD1	TRBJ1-1	NA	CASRPDRVNTEAFF	TGTGCCAGCAGACCGGACAGGGTGAACACTGAAGCTTTCTTT
TRBV28	TRBD1	TRBJ1-4	NA	CASSPTGRAEKLFF	TGTGCCAGCAGCCCGACAGGGCGTGCTGAAAAACTGTTTTTT
TRBV10-3	TRBD2	TRBJ2-7	NA	CAISDLAGGPPYEQYF	TGTGCCATCAGTGACCTAGCGGGAGGGCCCCCCTACGAGCAGTACTTC
TRBV14	NA	TRBJ1-3	NA	CASSRTAPGNTIYF	TGTGCCAGCAGTCGGACCGCTCCAGGAAACACCATATATTTT
TRBV5-1	NA	TRBJ2-5	NA	CASSLAVGGFAQYF	TGCGCCAGCAGCTTGGCTGTTGGGGGTTTCGCCCAGTACTTC
TRBV7-9	NA	TRBJ2-7	NA	CASSLADSYEQYF	TGTGCCAGCAGCTTAGCGGACAGCTACGAGCAGTACTTC
TRBV7-3	TRBD1	TRBJ2-7	NA	CASSLDRGHHEQYF	TGTGCCAGCAGCTTAGACAGGGGGCACCACGAGCAGTACTTC
TRBV11-2	NA	TRBJ2-5	once	CASSGQETQYF	TGTGCCAGCAGCGGACAAGAGACCCAGTACTTC
TRBV27	NA	TRBJ2-7	NA	CASSSYRDNYEQYF	TGTGCCAGCAGTTCCTACCGGGACAACTACGAGCAGTACTTC
TRBV7-8	NA	TRBJ2-7	NA	CASSLDQYYEQYF	TGTGCCAGCAGCTTGGACCAATACTACGAGCAGTACTTC
TRBV6-6	TRBD1	TRBJ1-3	NA	CASSYSNRGAGNTIYF	TGTGCCAGCAGTTACTCGAACAGGGGGGCTGGAAACACCATATATTTT
TRBV7-9	NA	TRBJ2-3	NA	CASSPLPRNTQYF	TGTGCCAGCAGCCCCCTGCCCCGGAATACGCAGTATTTT
TRBV7-6	NA	TRBJ1-2	NA	CASSLGAGIGYTF	TGTGCCAGCAGCTTAGGCGCAGGGATTGGCTACACCTTC
TRBV6-1	NA	TRBJ1-2	NA	CASSERGVHGYTF	TGTGCCAGCAGTGAACGAGGGGTCCACGGCTACACCTTC
TRBV28	NA	TRBJ2-7	NA	CASSSPEYEQYF	TGTGCCAGCAGTTCCCCAGAGTACGAGCAGTACTTC
TRBV5-6	NA	TRBJ2-7	NA	CASSAGRQIYEQYF	TGTGCCAGCAGCGCGGGACGGCAAATCTACGAGCAGTACTTC
TRBV27	NA	TRBJ2-7	NA	CASSSSSVEQYF	TGTGCCAGCAGTTCCTCTAGTGTCGAGCAGTACTTC
TRBV27	NA	TRBJ2-2	NA	CASSLSLGTGELFF	TGTGCCAGCAGTTTATCCCTTGGTACCGGGGAGCTGTTTTTT
TRBV18	TRBD2	TRBJ2-1	NA	CASSPRTSGRAKGNEQFF	TGTGCCAGCTCACCACGGACTAGCGGGAGGGCCAAAGGCAATGAGCAGTTCTTC
TRBV11-2	NA	TRBJ2-5	once	CASSSLPRGGETQYF	TGTGCCAGCAGCTCCCTCCCCAGGGGAGGTGAGACCCAGTACTTC
TRBV28	TRBD2	TRBJ2-7	NA	CASSEISGTLSSYEQYF	TGTGCCAGCAGTGAGATTAGCGGGACGTTAAGCTCCTACGAGCAGTACTTC
TRBV27	TRBD2	TRBJ2-1	NA	CASSNGLAGELTEQFF	TGTGCCAGCAGCAACGGACTAGCGGGAGAGTTGACTGAGCAGTTCTTC
TRBV28	NA	TRBJ1-5	NA	CASWGGPRQPQHF	TGTGCCAGTTGGGGGGGCCCGCGCCAGCCCCAGCATTTT
TRBV7-9	TRBD1	TRBJ2-5	NA	CASSTDREETQYF	TGTGCCAGCAGCACGGACAGGGAAGAGACCCAGTACTTC
TRBV4-1	TRBD2	TRBJ2-7	NA	CASSLAGGPSYEQYF	TGCGCCAGCAGCCTAGCGGGAGGGCCTTCCTACGAGCAGTACTTC
TRBV7-2	TRBD2	TRBJ2-1	NA	CASSSGLAGGMRNEQFF	TGTGCCAGCAGCTCGGGACTAGCGGGAGGGATGCGGAATGAGCAGTTCTTC
TRBV29-1	NA	TRBJ1-1	NA	CSVDPGRMNTEAFF	TGCAGCGTTGACCCCGGACGGATGAACACTGAAGCTTTCTTT
TRBV5-1	NA	TRBJ2-3	NA	CASSLARTKGADTQYF	TGCGCCAGCAGCTTGGCCCGGACTAAGGGGGCAGATACGCAGTATTTT
TRBV6-1	TRBD1	TRBJ2-7	NA	CASSEEGAYVSYEQYF	TGTGCCAGCAGTGAAGAGGGGGCCTACGTCTCCTACGAGCAGTACTTC
TRBV12-5	NA	TRBJ1-1	NA	CASGFGVMNTEAFF	TGTGCTAGTGGTTTTGGGGTTATGAACACTGAAGCTTTCTTT
TRBV4-3	NA	TRBJ2-1	NA	CASSQARFNEQFF	TGCGCCAGCAGCCAAGCTAGATTCAATGAGCAGTTCTTC
TRBV18	TRBD1	TRBJ2-4	NA	CASSLSPGQAPKNIQYF	TGTGCCAGCTCACTCAGCCCAGGACAGGCACCCAAAAACATTCAGTACTTC
TRBV5-6	NA	TRBJ1-1	NA	CASVGAGNTEAFF	TGTGCCAGCGTAGGGGCGGGGAACACTGAAGCTTTCTTT